This T cell receptor (beta chain) appears in the sequencing data of a study of CD4 T cells in relation to SARS-CoV-2 and coronaviruses. In the study overall: Convalescent patients had median age about 40 years, range 21 to 72. Of the patients, about 8 were male, a few female, two Hispanic.

90,000 to 100,000 naive or memory CD4+ cells were cultured with CEF peptides for approximately 11 days. Naive and memory CD4+ T cells were cultured with CEF, then survey-sequenced. Sequencing used immunoSEQ multiplex PCR; TCRdb keeps in-frame clones, though not all of them. The sample lists 35,000 to 45,000 clones, approximately 80% occurring once. For this clone: What it recognizes is unknown.

This CDR3 comprises 18 residues. CDR1 and CDR2 from the germline V gene are SGHVS and FNYEAQ. Trimming took 5 bases from V and 1 from J, leaving 18 bases between them. Sequenced input: naive CD4+ T cells from PBMCs, cultured in vitro. Subset of the sample: naive CD4+ T cells isolated by negative enrichment. The clonotype was recovered from an adult with COVID-19. The genes are TRBV7-6 and TRBJ1-6; D is possibly TRBD1 (6 bases). The CDR3 coding sequence is TGTGCCAGCAGCCGACAGGCGCCGGTAGGGTCCTATAATTCACCCCTCCACTTT. This translates into CASSRQAPVGSYNSPLHF.